Below are 8 T cell receptor beta chains sequenced from a single sample in a study of early T cells in non-severe SARS-CoV-2 infection. TCRdb used MiXCR to reprocess the 5' RACE reads, holding one entry per CDR3 protein. In the table there are more than 50,000 distinct CDR3 sequences, roughly 13% of which are singletons. Sequenced material: whole blood, taken at baseline. These receptors originate from an adult who was a healthcare worker with PCR-confirmed SARS-CoV-2 infection or an uninfected control (not recorded which).

The chain uses TRBV11-2 and TRBJ2-5, with TRBD2 as a possible D gene (6 bases). There are 16 residues in the CDR3. CDR1 is SGHAT, CDR2 FQNNGV, per germline. The V end was cut by 2 bases, the J end by 1 base, with 14 bases between. DNA of the CDR3: TGTGCCAGCAGCTTAACAACGGGGGTATCCCAAGAGACCCAGTACTTC. It codes for CASSLTTGVSQETQYF.

The sample holds a few counts of this clonotype. The gene calls are TRBV20-1 and TRBJ1-1; D gene unclear. This CDR3 comprises 11 residues. Trimming shortened V by 7 bases and J by 2 bases, and 8 bases separated the two germline ends. The germline V gene has CDR1 DFQATT and CDR2 SNEGSKA (reference sequence). Written as DNA, the CDR3 is TGCAGTGTGCGCGGAAACACTGAAGCTTTCTTT. Its translation: CSVRGNTEAFF.

This clonotype was observed a few times. The junction departs from germline at one end; a sequencing error may be responsible. The J gene is TRBJ2-3, the V gene TRBV5-5; no firm D call. This CDR3 region has 14 residues. In germline, CDR1 is SGHKS, CDR2 YYEKEE (reference sequence). The CDR3 region is CASSLASSMDTQYF. The CDR3 DNA sequence: TGTGCCAGCAGTTTGGCCTCCTCCATGGATACGCAGTATTTT. The complete variable domain, with remaining parts taken from reference TRBV5-5 and TRBJ2-3, reads DAGVTQSPTHLIKTRGQQVTLRCSPISGHKSVSWYQQVLGQGPQFIFQYYEKEERGRGNFPDRFSARQFPNYSSELNVNALLLGDSALYLCASSLASSMDTQYFGPGTRLTVL.

There are a few counts of this clonotype. V is TRBV20-1 and J is TRBJ2-2; 11 bases fit TRBD2. CDR1 and CDR2 from the germline V gene are DFQATT and SNEGSKA (reference sequence). Trimming removed 7 bases from V and 0 bases from J; junction bases left unmatched: 4. This CDR3 spans 15 amino acids. CDR3 DNA: TGCAGTGGACTAGCGGGACGAGCGAACACCGGGGAGCTGTTTTTT. Its translation is CSGLAGRANTGELFF.

CDR3 in amino acids: CASSFKTGGYTF. Written as DNA, the CDR3 is TGTGCCAGCAGCTTTAAAACAGGGGGCTACACCTTC. V and J are TRBV7-8 and TRBJ1-2, with D perhaps matching TRBD1 (6 bases). Germline assignment: CDR1 SGHVS and CDR2 FQNEAQ. V was cut by 3 bases and J by 8 bases, with 10 bases left in between. This CDR3 comprises 12 residues.

This clonotype was detected many times. V usage is TRBV9 and J usage is TRBJ2-7; TRBD2 aligns across 8 bases. This CDR3 has 14 amino acids. Germline loops: CDR1 SGDLS, CDR2 YYNGEE. J was trimmed by 5 bases and V by 4 bases; bases with no gene match: 8. This CDR3 reads CASSSSGGSDEQYF. For the CDR3, the DNA is TGTGCCAGCAGCTCAAGCGGGGGAAGCGACGAGCAGTACTTC. The full variable domain, its missing parts supplied by reference TRBV9 and TRBJ2-7, is DSGVTQTPKHLITATGQRVTLRCSPRSGDLSVYWYQQSLDQGLQFLIQYYNGEERAKGNILERFSAQQFPDLHSELNLSSLELGDSALYFCASSSSGGSDEQYFGPGTRLTVT.

V usage is TRBV7-9 and J usage is TRBJ2-3, with D possibly being TRBD1 (6 bases). Trimming left V 2 bases short and J 2 bases short, with 8 bases between. Germline values: CDR1 SEHNR, CDR2 FQNEAQ (reference sequence). This CDR3 contains 14 residues. CDR3 DNA: TGTGCCAGCAGCTTAAGGGGGTACACAGATACGCAGTATTTT. Its protein is CASSLRGYTDTQYF.

This clonotype was picked up a small number of times. The V call is TRBV4-3, the J call TRBJ1-2; 7 positions match TRBD1. Germline V gene sequence: CDR1 LGHNA, CDR2 YSLEER. V trimming: 0 bases; J trimming: 8 bases; junction bases outside the gene matches: 9. This CDR3 comprises 15 residues. The DNA for the CDR3 is TGCGCCAGCAGCCAAGATGGATGGACAGGTGGAGGCTACACCTTC. Its translation is CASSQDGWTGGGYTF.